The T cell receptor (beta chain) described here comes from a study of OX40 agonist ivuxolimab in advanced cancers. About this clone itself: What it binds is unknown.

The cohort excluded patients with autoimmune disease history or systemic immunosuppression. Study results and caveats: Near-lowest levels of clonal expansion characterized partial responders at 0.1-3.0 mg/kg. Compared with CD4+, CD8+ T cells on average had more expanded clones.

The V gene end was trimmed by 0 bases and the J gene end by 5 bases; junction bases not matched to a gene: 5. The CDR3 is 15 residues long. From germline, CDR1 is SGHTA and CDR2 FQGTGA. The method was immunoSEQ multiplex PCR; TCRdb's version includes in-frame clones alone and lacks a portion of them. The table shows some 12,000 clones, with about 69% occurring only once. The genes are TRBV7-3 and TRBJ2-7; 9 bases map to TRBD1. This receptor was obtained from an adult with an advanced solid tumor such as melanoma, head and neck, liver or kidney cancer. Specimen: CD4+ or CD8+ T cells sorted from blood, collected in a trial of the OX40 agonist ivuxolimab. This CDR3 reads CASSLTGTGIDEQYF. CDR3 sequence (DNA): TGTGCCAGCAGCTTAACTGGGACAGGGATAGACGAGCAGTACTTC.